This T cell receptor (beta chain) derives from a study of vaccination effects on CD4 cells after COVID-19. Generated by immunoSEQ multiplex PCR, the TCRdb table keeps only in-frame clones and is missing some. The table shows roughly 67,000 clones, with about 79% occurring only once. Sequencing was preceded by expansion of antigen-specific CD4+ T cells with viral peptide pools in the ViraFEST assay. Cells that had been cultured for 10 days were the source of isolated CD4+ T cells. The vaccine recipients had no prior SARS-CoV-2 infection, with negative nucleocapsid antibodies. PBMC cultures contained some 2.1 million cells per well, around 9.7 IU/ml IL-2 and around 9.9 ug/ml peptides. Germline CDR1 LNHDA, CDR2 SQIVND (reference sequence). V was clipped by 5 bases and J by 0 bases; unmatched bases: 16. The CDR3 length is 20 residues. Note on this clone: Its antigen is undetermined.

The chain carries TRBV19 and TRBJ1-5, with 10 bases lining up with TRBD1. The sequence derives from a human donor who received a COVID-19 vaccine. Source: CD4+ T cells from PBMCs cultured with SARS-CoV-2 spike peptides, taken before COVID-19 vaccination. The CDR3 region is CASSAKGGQGRFYSNQPQHF. CDR3 coding DNA: TGTGCCAGTAGTGCTAAGGGGGGACAGGGGAGATTCTATAGCAATCAGCCCCAGCATTTT.